In its sample, the clone carrying this T cell receptor (beta chain) was seen a few times. Antigen unknown. Molecular-barcoded quantitative 5'-RACE produced these TCR beta libraries. Via MiXCR, TCRdb re-called the 5' RACE reads, giving one row per CDR3 protein. Altogether roughly 700,000 distinct CDR3 sequences are present, 15% to 20% being singletons, with the ten largest covering around 20%. The CDR3 sequence is 11 residues long. J gave up 6 bases and V 4 bases, and 3 bases lay outside the gene matches. Germline-derived CDR1 and CDR2 are DFQATT and SNEGSKA (reference sequence). This record belongs to a study of CD8 T cells in ankylosing spondylitis. Notes on the study in general: Previous work reported some of these motif variants in the synovial fluid and blood of reactive arthritis. Within peripheral blood, clones linked to disease were CD8+ and relatively rare. From matched ankylosing spondylitis synovial fluid, disease-linked clones were reportedly recovered at significantly enriched levels. For ankylosing spondylitis blood, a TCR beta motif of 7 or 8 highly homologous variants appeared characteristic.

This rearrangement joins TRBV20-1 to TRBJ2-7; 7 bases line up with TRBD1. This TCR derives from a male donor with ankylosing spondylitis. Sequencing was carried out using blood, either unsorted or a sorted T cell fraction (not recorded which). CDR3 bases: TGCAGTGCTACACAGGGGTTCGAGCAGTACTTC. Translated, it gives CSATQGFEQYF.